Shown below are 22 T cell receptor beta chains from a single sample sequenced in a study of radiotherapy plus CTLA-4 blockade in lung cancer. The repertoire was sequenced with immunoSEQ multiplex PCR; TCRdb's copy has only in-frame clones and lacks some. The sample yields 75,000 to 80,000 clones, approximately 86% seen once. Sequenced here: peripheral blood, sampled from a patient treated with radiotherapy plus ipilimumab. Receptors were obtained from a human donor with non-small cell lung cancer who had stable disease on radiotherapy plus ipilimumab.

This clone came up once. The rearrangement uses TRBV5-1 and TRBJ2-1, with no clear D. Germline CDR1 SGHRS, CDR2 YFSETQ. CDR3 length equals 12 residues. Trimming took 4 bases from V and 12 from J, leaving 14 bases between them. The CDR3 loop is CASSAPGFGQFF. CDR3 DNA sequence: TGCGCCAGCAGCGCACCAGGTTTCGGGCAGTTCTTC.

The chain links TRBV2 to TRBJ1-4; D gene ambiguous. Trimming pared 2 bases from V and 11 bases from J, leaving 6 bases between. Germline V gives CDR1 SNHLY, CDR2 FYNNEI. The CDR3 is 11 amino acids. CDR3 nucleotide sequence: TGTGCCAGCAGTGAATGGTATAAACTGTTTTTT. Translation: CASSEWYKLFF. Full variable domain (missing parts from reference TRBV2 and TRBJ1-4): EPEVTQTPSHQVTQMGQEVILRCVPISNHLYFYWYRQILGQKVEFLVSFYNNEISEKSEIFDDQFSVERPDGSNFTLKIRSTKLEDSAMYFCASSEWYKLFFGSGTQLSVL.

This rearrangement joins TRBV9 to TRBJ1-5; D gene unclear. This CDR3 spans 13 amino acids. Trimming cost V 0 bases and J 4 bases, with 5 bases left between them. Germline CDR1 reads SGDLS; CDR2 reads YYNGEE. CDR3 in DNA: TGTGCCAGCAGCGTAGCTGAGAATCAGCCCCAGCATTTT. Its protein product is CASSVAENQPQHF.

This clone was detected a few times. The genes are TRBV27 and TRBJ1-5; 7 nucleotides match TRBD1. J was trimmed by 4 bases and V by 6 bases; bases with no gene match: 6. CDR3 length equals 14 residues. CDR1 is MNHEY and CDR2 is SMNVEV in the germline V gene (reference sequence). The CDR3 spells CASSKQGRNQPQHF. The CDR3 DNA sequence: TGTGCCAGCAGCAAACAGGGGAGAAATCAGCCCCAGCATTTT.

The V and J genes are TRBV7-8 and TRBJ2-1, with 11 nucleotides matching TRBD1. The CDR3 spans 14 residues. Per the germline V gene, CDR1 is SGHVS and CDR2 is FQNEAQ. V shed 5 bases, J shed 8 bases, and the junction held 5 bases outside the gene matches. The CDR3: CASSRTGGADEQFF. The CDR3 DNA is TGTGCCAGCAGCCGGACAGGGGGCGCGGATGAGCAGTTCTTC. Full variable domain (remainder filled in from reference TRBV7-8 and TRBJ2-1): GAGVSQSPRYKVAKRGQDVALRCDPISGHVSLFWYQQALGQGPEFLTYFQNEAQLDKSGLPSDRFFAERPEGSVSTLKIQRTQQEDSAVYLCASSRTGGADEQFFGPGTRLTVL.

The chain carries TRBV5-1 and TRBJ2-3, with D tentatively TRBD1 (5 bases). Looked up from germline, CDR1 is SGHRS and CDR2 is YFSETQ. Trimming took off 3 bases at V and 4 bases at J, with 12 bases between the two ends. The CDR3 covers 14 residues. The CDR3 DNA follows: TGCGCCAGCAGCTCAGGGCTTGACTCAGATACGCAGTATTTT. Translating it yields CASSSGLDSDTQYF.

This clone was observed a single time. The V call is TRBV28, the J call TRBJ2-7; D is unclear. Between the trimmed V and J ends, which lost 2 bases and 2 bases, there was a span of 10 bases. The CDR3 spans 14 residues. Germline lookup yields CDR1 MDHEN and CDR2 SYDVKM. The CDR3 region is CASSLPAGAYEQYF. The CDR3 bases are TGTGCCAGCAGTTTACCCGCAGGAGCCTACGAGCAGTACTTC.

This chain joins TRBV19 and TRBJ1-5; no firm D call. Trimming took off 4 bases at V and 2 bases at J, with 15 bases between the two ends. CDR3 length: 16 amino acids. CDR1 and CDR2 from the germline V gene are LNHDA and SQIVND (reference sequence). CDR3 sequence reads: CASSTDMRLGNQPQHF. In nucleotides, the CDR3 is TGTGCCAGTAGTACTGACATGCGGCTGGGCAATCAGCCCCAGCATTTT.

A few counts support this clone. Here the CDR3 reads CASSLKREGGNTQYF. CDR3 in DNA: TGTGCCAGCAGCTTAAAGCGGGAGGGGGGGAATACGCAGTATTTT. This chain connects TRBV7-8 to TRBJ2-3; TRBD2 matches at 10 bases. The CDR3 has 15 residues. CDR1 is SGHVS and CDR2 is FQNEAQ in the germline V gene. V lost 2 bases and J lost 7; bases outside the gene matches: 6.

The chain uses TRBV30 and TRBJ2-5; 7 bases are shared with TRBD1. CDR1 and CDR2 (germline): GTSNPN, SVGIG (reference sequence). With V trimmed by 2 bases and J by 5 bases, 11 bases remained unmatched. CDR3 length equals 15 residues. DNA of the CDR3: TGTGCCTGGAGTCCCCTTCATAACAGGGGCGAGACCCAGTACTTC. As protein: CAWSPLHNRGETQYF.

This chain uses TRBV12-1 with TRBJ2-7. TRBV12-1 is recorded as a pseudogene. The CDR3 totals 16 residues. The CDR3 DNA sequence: TGTGCCAGCAGCTTTATTTTGAGGGGCCTCTCCTACGAGCAGTACTTC. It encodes CASSFILRGLSYEQYF.

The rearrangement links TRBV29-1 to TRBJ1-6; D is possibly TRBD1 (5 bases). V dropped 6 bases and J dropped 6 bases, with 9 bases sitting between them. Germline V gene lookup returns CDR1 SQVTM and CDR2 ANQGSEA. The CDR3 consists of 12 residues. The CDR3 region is CSVWRGNSPLHF. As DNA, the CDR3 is TGCAGCGTGTGGAGGGGTAATTCACCCCTCCACTTT.

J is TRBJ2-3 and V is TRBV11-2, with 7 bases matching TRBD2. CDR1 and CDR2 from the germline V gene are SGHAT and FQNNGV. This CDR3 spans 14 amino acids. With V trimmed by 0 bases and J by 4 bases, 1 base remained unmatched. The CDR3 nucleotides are TGTGCCAGCAGCTTAGAACTAGCGTCAGATACGCAGTATTTT. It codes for CASSLELASDTQYF.

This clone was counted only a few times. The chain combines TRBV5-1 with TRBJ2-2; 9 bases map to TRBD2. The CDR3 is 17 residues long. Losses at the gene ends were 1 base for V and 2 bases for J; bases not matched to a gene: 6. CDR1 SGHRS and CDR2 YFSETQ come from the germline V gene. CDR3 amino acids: CASSLPSGVVNTGELFF. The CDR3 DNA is TGCGCCAGCAGCTTGCCTAGCGGGGTCGTAAACACCGGGGAGCTGTTTTTT.

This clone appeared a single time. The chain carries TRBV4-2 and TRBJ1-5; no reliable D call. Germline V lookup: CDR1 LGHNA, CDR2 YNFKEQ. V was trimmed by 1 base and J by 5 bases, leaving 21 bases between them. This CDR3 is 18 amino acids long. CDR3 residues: CASSQGLQRRDSDQPQHF. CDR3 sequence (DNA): TGTGCCAGCAGCCAAGGTCTTCAGAGGAGGGATTCGGATCAGCCCCAGCATTTT.

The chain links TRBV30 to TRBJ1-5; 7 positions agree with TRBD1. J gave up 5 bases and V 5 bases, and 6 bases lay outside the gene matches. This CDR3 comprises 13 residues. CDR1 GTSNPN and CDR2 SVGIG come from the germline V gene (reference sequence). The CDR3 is CAWASGGYQPQHF. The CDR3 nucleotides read TGTGCCTGGGCCTCAGGGGGTTATCAGCCCCAGCATTTT. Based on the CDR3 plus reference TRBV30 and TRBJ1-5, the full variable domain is SQTIHQWPATLVQPVGSPLSLECTVEGTSNPNLYWYRQAAGRGLQLLFYSVGIGQISSEVPQNLSASRPQDRQFILSSKKLLLSDSGFYLCAWASGGYQPQHFGDGTRLSIL.

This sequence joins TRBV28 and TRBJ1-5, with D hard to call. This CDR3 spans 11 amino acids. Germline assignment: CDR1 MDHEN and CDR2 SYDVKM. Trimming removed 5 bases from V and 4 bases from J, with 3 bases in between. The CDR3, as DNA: TGTGCCAGCAGTCCAAATCAGCCCCAGCATTTT. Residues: CASSPNQPQHF.

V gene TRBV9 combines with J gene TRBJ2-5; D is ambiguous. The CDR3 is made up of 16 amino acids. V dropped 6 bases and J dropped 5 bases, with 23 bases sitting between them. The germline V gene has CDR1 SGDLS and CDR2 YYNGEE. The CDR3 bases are TGTGCCAGCACCTCCGGTGGCAGAACACTAACTGAGACCCAGTACTTC. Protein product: CASTSGGRTLTETQYF.

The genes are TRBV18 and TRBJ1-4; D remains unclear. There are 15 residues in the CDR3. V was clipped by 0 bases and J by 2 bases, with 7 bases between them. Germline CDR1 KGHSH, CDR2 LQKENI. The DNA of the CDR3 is TGTGCCAGCTCACCACCGAAAGGTACTAATGAAAAACTGTTTTTT. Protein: CASSPPKGTNEKLFF. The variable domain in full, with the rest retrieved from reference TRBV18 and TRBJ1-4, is NAGVMQNPRHLVRRRGQEARLRCSPMKGHSHVYWYRQLPEEGLKFMVYLQKENIIDESGMPKERFSAEFPKEGPSILRIQQVVRGDSAAYFCASSPPKGTNEKLFFGSGTQLSVL.

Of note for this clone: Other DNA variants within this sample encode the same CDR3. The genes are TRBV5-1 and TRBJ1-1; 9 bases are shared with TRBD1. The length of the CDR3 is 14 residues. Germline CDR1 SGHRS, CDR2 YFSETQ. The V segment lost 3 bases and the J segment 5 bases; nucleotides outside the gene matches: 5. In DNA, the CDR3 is TGCGCCAGCAGCTACCGGGACAGGGAAACTGAAGCTTTCTTT. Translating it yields CASSYRDRETEAFF.

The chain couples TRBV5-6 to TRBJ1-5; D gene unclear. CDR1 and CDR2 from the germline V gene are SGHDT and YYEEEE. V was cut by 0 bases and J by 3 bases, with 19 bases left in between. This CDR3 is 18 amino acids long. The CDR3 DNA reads TGTGCCAGCAGCTTGGAGGGCGGTGTCGGCGTCCCCAATCAGCCCCAGCATTTT. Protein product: CASSLEGGVGVPNQPQHF.

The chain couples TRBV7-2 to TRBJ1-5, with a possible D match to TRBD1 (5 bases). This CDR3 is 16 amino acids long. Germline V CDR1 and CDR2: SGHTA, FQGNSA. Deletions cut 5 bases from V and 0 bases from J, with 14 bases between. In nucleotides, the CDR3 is TGTGCCAGCAGCCCAATGGGGGTTAATAGCAATCAGCCCCAGCATTTT. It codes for CASSPMGVNSNQPQHF.